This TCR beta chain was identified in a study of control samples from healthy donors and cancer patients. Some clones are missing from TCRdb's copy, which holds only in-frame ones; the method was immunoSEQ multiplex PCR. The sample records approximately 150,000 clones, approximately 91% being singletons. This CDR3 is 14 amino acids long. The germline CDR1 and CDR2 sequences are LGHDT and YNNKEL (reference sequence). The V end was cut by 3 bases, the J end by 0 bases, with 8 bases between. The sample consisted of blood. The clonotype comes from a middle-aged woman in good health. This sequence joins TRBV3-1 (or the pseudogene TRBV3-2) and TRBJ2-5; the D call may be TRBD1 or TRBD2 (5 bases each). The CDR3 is CASSQGVYQETQYF. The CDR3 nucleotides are TGTGCCAGCAGCCAGGGGGTGTACCAAGAGACCCAGTACTTC.